Here is one TCR beta chain with its context. This clonotype was seen repeatedly, ten times or more. No antigen is known for it. No much larger clonotype is one base removed from it; base qualities were not supplied. This sample was included in a study of human T cells and chemical hapten exposure (TCRdb year 2021). At the level of the whole study: For sensitization, 2% DPC in acetone was applied to a roughly 2 cm by roughly 2 cm area of upper inner arm skin. Throughout the study period of roughly 24 weeks, patients also received therapeutic DPC doses to the scalp every week. Patch testing was done on the upper back using Finn chambers containing 0.01% DPC, and results were scored after 6 days according to International Contact Dermatitis Research Group standards. The patient cohort, mostly female, included alopecia areata with under or over 50% scalp involvement, alopecia totalis and alopecia universalis. The libraries were sequenced as a pool, and the TCR yield per sample differed mostly because of small variations in library volumes within the pool. This study followed changes in the peripheral blood TCR repertoire in vivo during primary and secondary sensitization of alopecia patients to the hapten diphenylcyclopropenone (DPC). Patient blood was sampled pre-sensitization (week 0) and at 2, 6 and about 24 weeks after DPC sensitization. Under 30 alopecia patients gave blood for TCR sequencing at one to four time points (pre-sensitization, 2, 6 and 24 weeks).

The full study reports these points: Because every patient had alopecia, a presumed autoimmune disease, the patients' immune response might differ from that of healthy individuals. Repeated subsampling changed both the strength of the expansion versus patch-test correlation and the threshold at which that correlation became significant. Expanded TCRs formed significantly more large CDR3 similarity clusters than pre-sensitization or healthy control sets, consistent with antigen-driven responses. DPC sensitization did not change the number of TCRs with a frequency above 1 in 1000, and there was no evidence of changes in global repertoire structure. A positive correlation was found between the number of PT1 expanded TCRs and patch test score, with significance reached at thresholds 8, 16 and 32 but not 4.

In light of the paper, this sample's time point label describes: patch test 1, 2 weeks after DPC sensitization. The sample's treatment or condition label, in plain terms: therapeutic diphenylcyclopropenone sensitization with weekly scalp DPC. At each patch-test visit, blood was drawn before the patch test was applied. Patients were eligible if aged 18 to 70, diagnosed with alopecia and judged suitable for DPC therapy, and pregnant patients were excluded. Total RNA was extracted from unfractionated whole blood that had been collected in Tempus Blood RNA tubes. The method behind the library was RACE. TCRdb lists the instrument as NextSeq 500. During library preparation, unique molecular identifiers were attached to individual cDNA molecules so that TCRs could be counted quantitatively and reproducibly. Both TCR alpha and TCR beta chains were sequenced from each blood RNA sample. Per the source publication's procedure: A median of about 89,000 TCRs per sample was observed, with a range of roughly 20,000 to 700,000. V, J and CDR3 annotation of the TCR reads was carried out using the Decombinator software suite. For the PS versus PT1 abundance plots, all samples were subsampled to the same number of TCRs (28,000). Expanded TCRs were defined as absent before sensitization and observed at least eight times at the 2-week time point. TCRdb reprocessed the public reads (quality trimming at Q25 with fastp, clone calling with MiXCR) and kept in-frame beta chains. Under each unique CDR3 protein, matching rows form one entry showing the most common genes and DNA. TCRdb's processing, not the study's, gives the V and J calls here. This sample gives around 380,000 distinct CDR3 sequences in total; more than 4.5% of them show up just once. The ten largest clones represent about 2.2% of the sample.

The receptor was isolated from a woman aged 45 to 65 with alopecia areata. Some clones in this sample may be carry-over from other donors' samples. This material consisted of whole blood, taken in connection with sensitization to the hapten diphenylcyclopropenone (DPC).

The DNA reads TGTGCCAGCAGCGTCCGGTTGCGACACGAGCAGTACTTC. This translates into CASSVRLRHEQYF. The rearrangement combines TRBV4-2 with TRBJ2-7, with an unclear D gene assignment. Trimming takes 5 bases from V and 5 bases from J, and the germline ends sit 13 bases apart. Taken from cysteine to phenylalanine, the CDR3 has 13 residues. Of all the DNA, just the CDR3 is kept, 39 bases in frame from base 1. The germline V gene sets CDR1 to LGHNA and CDR2 to YNFKEQ.